In this sample, the clone carrying this T cell receptor beta chain turned up many times. The antigen is not known. The study profiled TCR beta VDJ and CDR3 using genomic DNA as template. TCRdb re-derived calls from the reads in MiXCR, one entry per CDR3 protein. The sample shows under 200,000 distinct CDR3 sequences, more than 45% of them seen only once. Per the germline V gene, CDR1 is SGHRS and CDR2 is YFSETQ. Trimming took 4 bases from V and 7 from J; bases not matched to a gene: 6. The CDR3 spans 14 residues. This entry is derived from a study of CD8+CD57+ T cells in acquired aplastic anemia. Study-wide results and caveats: Patients and controls had in common approximately 30 CD8+ CDR3 sequences.

Selection for sequencing was limited to patients who had shown CD8+CD57+ cell expansion by flow cytometry. The chain couples TRBV5-1 to TRBJ1-2, with 11 bases matching TRBD1. This TCR was sampled from a human donor with aplastic anemia. The specimen was sorted CD4+, CD8+, or CD8+CD57+ T cells (not recorded which) from PBMCs. This chain's CDR3 is CASSGGQGVAGYTF. The CDR3 DNA sequence: TGCGCCAGCAGCGGGGGACAGGGGGTCGCTGGCTACACCTTC.